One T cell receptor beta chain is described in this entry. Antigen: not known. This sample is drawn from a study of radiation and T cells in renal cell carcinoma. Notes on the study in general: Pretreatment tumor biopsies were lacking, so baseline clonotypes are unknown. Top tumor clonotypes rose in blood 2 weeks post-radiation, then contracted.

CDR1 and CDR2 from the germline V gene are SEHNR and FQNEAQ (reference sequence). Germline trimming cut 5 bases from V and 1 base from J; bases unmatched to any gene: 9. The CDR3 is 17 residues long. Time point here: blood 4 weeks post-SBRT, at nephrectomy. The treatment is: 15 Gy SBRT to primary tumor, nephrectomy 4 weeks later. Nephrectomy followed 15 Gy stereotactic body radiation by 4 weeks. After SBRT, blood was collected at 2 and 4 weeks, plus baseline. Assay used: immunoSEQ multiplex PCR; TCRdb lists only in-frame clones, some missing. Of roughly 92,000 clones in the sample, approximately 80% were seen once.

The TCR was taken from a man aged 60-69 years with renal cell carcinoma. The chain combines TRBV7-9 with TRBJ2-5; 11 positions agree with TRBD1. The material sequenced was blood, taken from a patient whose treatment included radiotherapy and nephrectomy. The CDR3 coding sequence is TGTGCCAGCAGCAAGAGCATCGGGACAGGGGGCCAAGAGACCCAGTACTTC. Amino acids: CASSKSIGTGGQETQYF.